This is a list of T cell receptor beta chains from one sample in a study of cytomegalovirus exposure and HLA in healthy donors. Some clones are missing from TCRdb's copy, which holds only in-frame ones; the method was immunoSEQ multiplex PCR. The top ten clones hold about 1.7% of a sample with approximately 98,000 clones, 74% of them seen once. Sequencing was done on a sample of PBMCs. These receptors originate from a male donor in good health and CMV-seronegative. Both conserved end residues are part of each CDR3.

>TRBJ2-3|TRBV19
CASRIPRADTQYF
>TRBJ1-5|TRBV15
CATSRGRGGDQPQHF
>TRBJ2-1|TRBV5-1
CASSLDYGLAGSHNEQFF
>TRBJ1-2|TRBV5-6
CASRDRGLGGYTF
>TRBJ2-5|TRBV7-8
CASSLGTGGRETQYF
>TRBJ2-7|TRBV27
CASSLLPGEGEQYF
>TRBJ2-5|TRBV27
CASSRPPGRGQTQYF
>TRBJ2-7|TRBV7-8
CASSLWAGRTYEQYF
>TRBJ2-1|TRBV30
CAWSVRLADEQFF
>TRBJ1-5|TRBV6-6
CASRPRGNQPQHF
>TRBJ1-4|TRBV28
CAGGGGLGEKLFF
>TRBJ2-1|TRBV5-1
CASSPRGDPNNEQFF
>TRBJ1-4|TRBV5-1
CASSLAGTTNEKLFF
>TRBJ1-1|TRBV5-1
CASSLKGRGTEAFF
>TRBJ1-2|TRBV4-2
CASSRTERNYGYTF
>TRBJ1-2|TRBV4-1
CASSQDPGSCTYTF
>TRBJ2-7|TRBV9
CASSVSGLETYEQYF
>TRBJ2-6|TRBV25-1
CASSETASSSGANVLTF
>TRBJ1-2|TRBV28
CASSPLTGGSNYGYTF
>TRBJ1-5|TRBV2
CASSVHSNQPQHF
>TRBJ2-7|TRBV27
CASSRQATYEQYF
>TRBJ2-1|TRBV6-5
CASSYSGGDRYNEQFF
>TRBJ1-3|TRBV9
CASSVGRGREAGNTIYF
>TRBJ2-2|TRBV27
CASSLFWLDSGGELFF
>TRBJ1-2|TRBV20-1
CSVTTQGGYTF
>TRBJ1-2|TRBV10-3
CAISPGTGADNGYTF
>TRBJ1-2|TRBV7-8
CASSLGRAGYTF
>TRBJ2-1|TRBV4-1
CASSQDHGGRGAYNEQFF
>TRBJ1-5|TRBV2
CASSELRGTNQPQHF
>TRBJ2-1|TRBV5-6
CASSSRDRVSYNEQFF
>TRBJ2-1|TRBV5-1
CASSITPGNNEQFF
>TRBJ2-7|TRBV5-1
CASSLGAGYEQYF
>TRBJ2-7|TRBV5-4
CASRSGDSYEQYF
>TRBJ2-5|TRBV4-1
CASSQEVGETQYF
>TRBJ2-7|TRBV5-1
CASSGGTGVYGQYF
>TRBJ2-1|TRBV9
CASSVAGDHNEQFF
>TRBJ2-7|TRBV28
CASSSGGPNPREQYF
>TRBJ1-4|TRBV7-8
CASSSRWGRATNEKLFF
>TRBJ2-6|TRBV6-1
CASSEIWQPGANVLTF
>TRBJ1-6|TRBV6-5
CANRKAGGNSPLHF
>TRBJ1-1|TRBV7-9
CASSLQGPEAFF
>TRBJ2-7|TRBV5-1
CASSLDVSSYEQYF
>TRBJ2-2|TRBV27
CASSFSGTNTGELFF
>TRBJ2-1|TRBV4-2
CASSQEAAGPPYNEQFF
>TRBJ2-7|TRBV7-2
CASSLQVSGKTWQYF
>TRBJ1-2|TRBV7-9
CASSAGTSIPTF
>TRBJ2-5|TRBV5-1
CASSLPRAGDTQYF
>TRBJ1-6|TRBV30
CAWSVSVASPLHF
>TRBJ2-7|TRBV2
CASSGAYEQYF
>TRBJ1-5|TRBV5-5
CASSHRQGQNQPQHF
>TRBJ1-2|TRBV29-1
CSVGPGRDYGYTF
>TRBJ2-1|TRBV5-1
CASSLGGEGEQFF
>TRBJ2-7|TRBV2
CASSASGISYEQYF
>TRBJ1-5|TRBV5-5
CASSPWDNNQPQHF
>TRBJ2-1|TRBV5-5
CASSDTGVSYNEQFF
>TRBJ2-7|TRBV2
CASRERTGSSYEQYF
>TRBJ2-7|TRBV19
CASSIDLWEYEQYF